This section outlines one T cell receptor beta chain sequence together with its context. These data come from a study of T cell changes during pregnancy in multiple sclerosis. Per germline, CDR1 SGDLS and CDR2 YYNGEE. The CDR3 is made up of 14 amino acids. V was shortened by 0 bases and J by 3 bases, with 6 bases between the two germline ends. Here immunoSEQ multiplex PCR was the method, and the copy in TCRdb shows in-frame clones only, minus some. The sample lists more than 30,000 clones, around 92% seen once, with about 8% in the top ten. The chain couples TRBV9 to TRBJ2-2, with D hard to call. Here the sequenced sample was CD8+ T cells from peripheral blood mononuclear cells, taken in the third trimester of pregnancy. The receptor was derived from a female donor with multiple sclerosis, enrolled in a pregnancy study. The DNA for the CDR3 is TGTGCCAGCAGCGTAGCTTATGACACCGGGGAGCTGTTTTTT. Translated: CASSVAYDTGELFF.